The sequence of this T cell receptor beta chain was determined in a study of blood T cell repertoires in COVID-19 (TCRdb year 2020). With regard to the full study: Collaborator samples came from the United States, Italy and Spain and covered acute and convalescent phases of COVID-19. The prospective study material was composed of cDNA or gDNA derived from T cells, B-cell-depleted T cells, or PBMCs. Where HLA class I and class II types were available, the types were taken from metadata supplied by the sample provider, not from assay-based typing. Samples came from the ongoing ImmuneRACE study (first 160 participants) plus 1,254 subjects from 6 global collaborators. A de-identified subject ID, COVID-19 status, age in years and sex were almost always included in the sample metadata. Deeply sampled blood TCRbeta repertoires from subjects exposed to, actively infected with, or recovered from COVID-19 were included in the dataset. The repertoires were released in a freely available public database meant as a resource for research on the immune response to SARS-CoV-2.

Including cysteine and phenylalanine, the CDR3 has 17 amino acids. This entry keeps only the CDR3 DNA: 51 bases, framed from base 1. The germline V gene yields KGHSH for CDR1 and LQKENI for CDR2. V has 3 bases trimmed and J has 6 bases trimmed; junction bases matching no gene number 12. The immunoSEQ Assay, a bias-controlled multiplex PCR, was used to amplify TCRbeta CDR3 regions from genomic DNA. The source study handled its data this way. The number of nucleated cells in each sample was estimated from the amplification of reference gene primers within the assay. Sequence reads were collapsed and filtered to measure the absolute abundance of every unique TCRbeta CDR3 rearrangement. Productive Simpson clonality was computed per sample as the square root of Simpson's diversity index over productive rearrangements. TCRdb's version of the immuneACCESS table is confined to in-frame rearrangements and falls short of the full clone set. An unresolved V gene accounts for under half of the shortfall where checked; the remainder is of unknown origin. That table is the source of V, J and clone size, and D and trimming were worked out from the DNA. This sample gives 120,000 or so clones in total; about nine tenths of them show up just once. The ten largest clones capture 25% to 35% of the sample.

Overall study outcomes, separate from this receptor: How much clinical and demographic metadata was included differed by source and by participant, and the metadata was provided uncurated.

Points on this clone: Its antigen is not yet known. It has no much larger one-base neighbor in the sample; base qualities were not kept.

Each collaborating institution followed its own protocols to collect whole blood in K2EDTA tubes. For TCRbeta analysis, collaborators shipped samples as frozen whole blood, isolated PBMCs, or DNA extracted from either of those sample types. Source material: peripheral blood. The TCR was taken from a woman between 65 and 79 years old with acute or convalescent COVID-19. The chain uses TRBV18 and TRBJ2-5; 11 junctional bases match TRBD1. The CDR3 protein sequence reads: CASSPTTGTGGGQTQYF. The nucleotides are TGTGCCAGCTCACCTACTACCGGGACAGGGGGAGGACAGACCCAGTACTTC.